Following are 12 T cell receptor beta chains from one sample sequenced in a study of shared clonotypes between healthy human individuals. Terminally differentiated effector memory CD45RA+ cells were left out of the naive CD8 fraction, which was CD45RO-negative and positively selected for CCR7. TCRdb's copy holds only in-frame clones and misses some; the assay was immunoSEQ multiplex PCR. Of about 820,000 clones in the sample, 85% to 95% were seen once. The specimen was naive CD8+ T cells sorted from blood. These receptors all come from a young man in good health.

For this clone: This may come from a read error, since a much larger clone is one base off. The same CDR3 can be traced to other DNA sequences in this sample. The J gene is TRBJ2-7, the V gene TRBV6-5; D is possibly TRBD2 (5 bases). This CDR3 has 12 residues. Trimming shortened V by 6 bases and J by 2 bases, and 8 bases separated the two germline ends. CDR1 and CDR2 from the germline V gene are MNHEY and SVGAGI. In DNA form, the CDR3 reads TGTGCCAGCAGATCACTAGCCTACGAGCAGTACTTC. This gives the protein CASRSLAYEQYF.

The CDR3 here is CASSSTGTQGREQFF. The CDR3 coding sequence is TGTGCCAGCAGCTCAACCGGGACCCAAGGTCGTGAGCAGTTCTTC. The chain links TRBV11-2 to TRBJ2-1; either TRBD1 or TRBD2 may supply D (5 bases each). V was cut by 4 bases and J by 9 bases, with 19 bases left in between. The CDR3 consists of 15 residues. Germline lookup yields CDR1 SGHAT and CDR2 FQNNGV. The full variable domain, its missing parts supplied by reference TRBV11-2 and TRBJ2-1, is EAGVAQSPRYKIIEKRQSVAFWCNPISGHATLYWYQQILGQGPKLLIQFQNNGVVDDSQLPKDRFSAERLKGVDSTLKIQPAKLEDSAVYLCASSSTGTQGREQFFGPGTRLTVL.

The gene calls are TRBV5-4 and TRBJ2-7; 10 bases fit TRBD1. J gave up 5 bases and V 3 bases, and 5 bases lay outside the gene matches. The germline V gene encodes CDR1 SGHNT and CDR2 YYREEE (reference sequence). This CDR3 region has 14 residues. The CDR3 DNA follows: TGTGCCAGCAGCTCCGGGACAGGGGTTAACGAGCAGTACTTC. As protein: CASSSGTGVNEQYF.

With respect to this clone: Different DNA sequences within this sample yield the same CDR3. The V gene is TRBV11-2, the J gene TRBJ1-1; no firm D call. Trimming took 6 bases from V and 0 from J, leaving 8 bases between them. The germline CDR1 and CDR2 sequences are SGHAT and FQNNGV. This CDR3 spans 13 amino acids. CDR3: CASSLGMNTEAFF. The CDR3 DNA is TGTGCCAGCAGTCTGGGAATGAACACTGAAGCTTTCTTT.

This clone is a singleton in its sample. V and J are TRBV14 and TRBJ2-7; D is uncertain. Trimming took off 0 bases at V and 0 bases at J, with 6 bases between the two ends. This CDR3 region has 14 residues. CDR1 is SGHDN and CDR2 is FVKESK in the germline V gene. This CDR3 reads CASSQESSSYEQYF. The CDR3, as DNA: TGTGCCAGCAGCCAAGAGAGTAGCTCCTACGAGCAGTACTTC. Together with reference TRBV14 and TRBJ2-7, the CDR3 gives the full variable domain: EAGVTQFPSHSVIEKGQTVTLRCDPISGHDNLYWYRRVMGKEIKFLLHFVKESKQDESGMPNNRFLAERTGGTYSTLKVQPAELEDSGVYFCASSQESSSYEQYFGPGTRLTVT.

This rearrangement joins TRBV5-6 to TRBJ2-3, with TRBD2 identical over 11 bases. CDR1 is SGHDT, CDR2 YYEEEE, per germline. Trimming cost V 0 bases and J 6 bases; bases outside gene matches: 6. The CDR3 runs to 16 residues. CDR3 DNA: TGTGCCAGCAGCTTGGTGGGGACTAGCGGAGGGGATACGCAGTATTTT. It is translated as CASSLVGTSGGDTQYF.

The CDR3 coding sequence is TGCGCCAGCAGACACGAAGTCGCCTACAATGAGCAGTTCTTC. Amino acid sequence: CASRHEVAYNEQFF. The chain is built from TRBV10-2 and TRBJ2-1, with no clear D. Germline V lookup: CDR1 WSHSY, CDR2 SAAADI. This CDR3 contains 14 residues. Trimming took off 6 bases at V and 2 bases at J, with 11 bases between the two ends.

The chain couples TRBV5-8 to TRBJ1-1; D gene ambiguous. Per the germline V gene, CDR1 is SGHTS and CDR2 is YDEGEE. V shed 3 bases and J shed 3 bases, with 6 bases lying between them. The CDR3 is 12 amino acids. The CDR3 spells CASSSRDTEAFF. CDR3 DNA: TGTGCCAGCAGCTCCCGGGACACTGAAGCTTTCTTT.

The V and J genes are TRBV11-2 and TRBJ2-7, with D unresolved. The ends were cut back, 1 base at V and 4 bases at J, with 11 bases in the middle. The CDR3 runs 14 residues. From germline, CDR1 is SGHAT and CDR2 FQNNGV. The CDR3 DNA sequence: TGTGCCAGCAGCTTAGGGCAGAGACCTTACGAGCAGTACTTC. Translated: CASSLGQRPYEQYF.

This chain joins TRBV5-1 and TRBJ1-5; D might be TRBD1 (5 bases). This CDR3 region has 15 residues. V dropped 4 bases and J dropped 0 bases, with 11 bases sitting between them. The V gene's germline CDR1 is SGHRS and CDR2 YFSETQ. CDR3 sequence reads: CASSLRGGSNQPQHF. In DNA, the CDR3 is TGCGCCAGCAGCCTAAGGGGCGGTAGCAATCAGCCCCAGCATTTT.

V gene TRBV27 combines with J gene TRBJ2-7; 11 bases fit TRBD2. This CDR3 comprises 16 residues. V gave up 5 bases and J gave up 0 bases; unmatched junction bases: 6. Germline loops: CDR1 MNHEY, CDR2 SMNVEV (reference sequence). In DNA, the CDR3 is TGTGCCAGCAGTCCTTCGACTAGCGGGGTCTCCTACGAGCAGTACTTC. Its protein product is CASSPSTSGVSYEQYF.

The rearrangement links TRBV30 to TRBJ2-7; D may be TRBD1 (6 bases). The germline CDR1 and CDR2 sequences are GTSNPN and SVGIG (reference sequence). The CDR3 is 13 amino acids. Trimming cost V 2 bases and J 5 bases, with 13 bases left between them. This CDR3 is CAWSSGQGNEQYF. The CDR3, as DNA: TGTGCCTGGAGTTCTGGGCAGGGGAACGAGCAGTACTTC.